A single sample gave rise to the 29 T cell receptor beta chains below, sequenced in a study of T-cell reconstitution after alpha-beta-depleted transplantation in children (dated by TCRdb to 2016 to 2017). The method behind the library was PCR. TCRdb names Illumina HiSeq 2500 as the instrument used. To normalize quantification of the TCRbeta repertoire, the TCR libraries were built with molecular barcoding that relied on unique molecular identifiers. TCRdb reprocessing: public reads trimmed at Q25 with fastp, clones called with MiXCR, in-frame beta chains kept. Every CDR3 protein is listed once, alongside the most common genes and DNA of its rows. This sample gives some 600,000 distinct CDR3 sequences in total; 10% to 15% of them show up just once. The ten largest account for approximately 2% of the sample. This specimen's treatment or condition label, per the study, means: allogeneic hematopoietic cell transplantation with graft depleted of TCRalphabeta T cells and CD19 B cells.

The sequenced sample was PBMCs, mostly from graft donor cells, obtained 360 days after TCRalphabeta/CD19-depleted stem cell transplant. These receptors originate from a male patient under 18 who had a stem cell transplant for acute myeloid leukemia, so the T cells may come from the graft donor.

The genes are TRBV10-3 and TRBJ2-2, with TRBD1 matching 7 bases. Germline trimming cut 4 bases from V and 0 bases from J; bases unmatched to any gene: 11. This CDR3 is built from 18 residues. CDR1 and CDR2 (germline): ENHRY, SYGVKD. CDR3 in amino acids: CAISVLGETGPNTGELFF. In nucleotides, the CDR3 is TGTGCCATCAGTGTGCTAGGGGAGACAGGGCCGAACACCGGGGAGCTGTTTTTT.

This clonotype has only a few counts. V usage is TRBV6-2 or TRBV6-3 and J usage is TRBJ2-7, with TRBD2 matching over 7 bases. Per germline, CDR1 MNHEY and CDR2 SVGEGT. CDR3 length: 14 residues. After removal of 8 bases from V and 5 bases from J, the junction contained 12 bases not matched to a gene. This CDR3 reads CASETRGRPNEQYF. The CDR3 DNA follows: TGTGCCAGCGAGACCCGCGGGAGACCAAACGAGCAGTACTTC.

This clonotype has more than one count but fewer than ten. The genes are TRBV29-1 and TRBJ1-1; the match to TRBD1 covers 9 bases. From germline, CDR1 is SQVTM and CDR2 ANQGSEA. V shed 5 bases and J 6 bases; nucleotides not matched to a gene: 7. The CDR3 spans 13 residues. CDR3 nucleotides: TGCAGCGTTTACAGGGGGCAGGGGTCTGAAGCTTTCTTT. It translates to CSVYRGQGSEAFF.

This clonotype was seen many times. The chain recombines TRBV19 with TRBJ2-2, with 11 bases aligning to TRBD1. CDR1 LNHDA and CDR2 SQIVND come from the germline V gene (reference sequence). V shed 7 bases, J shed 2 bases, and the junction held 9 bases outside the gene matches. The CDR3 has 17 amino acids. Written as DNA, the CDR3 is TGTGCCAGTAACCCCTCGGGGACAGGGGGAAACACCGGGGAGCTGTTTTTT. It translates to CASNPSGTGGNTGELFF.

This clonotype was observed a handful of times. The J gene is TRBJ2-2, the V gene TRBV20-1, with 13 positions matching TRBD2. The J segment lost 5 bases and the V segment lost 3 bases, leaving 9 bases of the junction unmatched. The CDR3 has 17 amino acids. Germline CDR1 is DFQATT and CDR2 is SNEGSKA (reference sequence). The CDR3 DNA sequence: TGCAGTGCTAGCCGGACTAGCGGGAGAGTTTATACCGGGGAGCTGTTTTTT. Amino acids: CSASRTSGRVYTGELFF.

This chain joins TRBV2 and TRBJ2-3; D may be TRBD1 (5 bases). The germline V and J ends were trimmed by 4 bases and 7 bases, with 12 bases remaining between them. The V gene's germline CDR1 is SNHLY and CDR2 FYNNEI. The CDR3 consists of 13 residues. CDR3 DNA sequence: TGTGCCAGCAGTGCAGAAGGGGCAAATACGCAGTATTTT. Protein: CASSAEGANTQYF.

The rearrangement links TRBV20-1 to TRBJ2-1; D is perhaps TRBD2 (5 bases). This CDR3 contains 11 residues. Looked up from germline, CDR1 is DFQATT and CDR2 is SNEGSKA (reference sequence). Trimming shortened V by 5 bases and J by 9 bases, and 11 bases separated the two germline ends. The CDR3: CSAVTRFEQFF. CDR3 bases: TGCAGTGCTGTCACTAGGTTTGAGCAGTTCTTC.

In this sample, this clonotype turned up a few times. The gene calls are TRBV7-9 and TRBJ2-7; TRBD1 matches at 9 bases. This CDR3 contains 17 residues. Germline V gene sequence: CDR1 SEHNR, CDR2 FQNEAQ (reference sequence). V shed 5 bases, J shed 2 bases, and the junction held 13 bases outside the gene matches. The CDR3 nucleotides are TGTGCCAGCAGCCTAGGTTGGGGGACAGGGAGGACCTACGAGCAGTACTTC. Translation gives CASSLGWGTGRTYEQYF.

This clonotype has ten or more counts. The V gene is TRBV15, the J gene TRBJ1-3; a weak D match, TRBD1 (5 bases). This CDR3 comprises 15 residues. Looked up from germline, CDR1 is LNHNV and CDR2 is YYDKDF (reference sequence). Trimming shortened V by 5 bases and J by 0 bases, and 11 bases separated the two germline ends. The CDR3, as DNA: TGTGCCACCAGCTCCATTGGGGCCTCTGGAAACACCATATATTTT. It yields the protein CATSSIGASGNTIYF.

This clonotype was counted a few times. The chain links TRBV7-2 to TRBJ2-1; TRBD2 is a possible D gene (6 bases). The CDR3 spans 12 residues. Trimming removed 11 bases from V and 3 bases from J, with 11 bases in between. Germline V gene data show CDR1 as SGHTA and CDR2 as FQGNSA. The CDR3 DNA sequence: TGTGCCGTCGGCGGGGACTACAATGAGCAGTTCTTC. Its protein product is CAVGGDYNEQFF.

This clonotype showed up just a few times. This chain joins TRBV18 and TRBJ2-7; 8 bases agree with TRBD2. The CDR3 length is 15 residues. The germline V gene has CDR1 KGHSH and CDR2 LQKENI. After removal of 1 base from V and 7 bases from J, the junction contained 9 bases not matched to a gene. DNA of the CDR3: TGTGCCAGCTCACCACTTCCAGCGGGGGTTCAAGAGCAGTACTTC. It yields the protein CASSPLPAGVQEQYF.

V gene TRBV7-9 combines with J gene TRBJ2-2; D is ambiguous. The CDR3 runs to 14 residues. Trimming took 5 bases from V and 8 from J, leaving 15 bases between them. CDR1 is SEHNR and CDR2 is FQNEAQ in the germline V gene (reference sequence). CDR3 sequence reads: CASSRDPLSGELFF. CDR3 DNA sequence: TGTGCCAGCAGCAGAGACCCCCTGTCGGGGGAGCTGTTTTTT.

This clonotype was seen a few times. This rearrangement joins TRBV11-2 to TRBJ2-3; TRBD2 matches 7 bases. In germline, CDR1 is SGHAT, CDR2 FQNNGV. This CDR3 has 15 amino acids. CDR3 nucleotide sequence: TGTGGATCAAATGGGGGAGGAGCGGGAAGGGCCACGCAGTATTTT. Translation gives CGSNGGGAGRATQYF.

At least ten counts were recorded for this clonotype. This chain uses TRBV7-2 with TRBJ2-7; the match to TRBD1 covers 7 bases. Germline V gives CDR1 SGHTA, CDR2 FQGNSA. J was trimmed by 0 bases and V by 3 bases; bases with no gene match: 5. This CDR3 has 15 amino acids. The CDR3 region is CASSLIRDSSYEQYF. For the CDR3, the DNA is TGTGCCAGCAGCTTGATAAGGGACAGCTCCTACGAGCAGTACTTC.

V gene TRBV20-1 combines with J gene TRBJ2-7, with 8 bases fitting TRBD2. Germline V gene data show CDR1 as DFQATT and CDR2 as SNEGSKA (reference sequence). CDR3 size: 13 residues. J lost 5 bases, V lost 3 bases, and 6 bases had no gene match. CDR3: CSASGRVIHEQYF. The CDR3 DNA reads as TGCAGTGCTAGCGGGAGGGTTATCCACGAGCAGTACTTC.

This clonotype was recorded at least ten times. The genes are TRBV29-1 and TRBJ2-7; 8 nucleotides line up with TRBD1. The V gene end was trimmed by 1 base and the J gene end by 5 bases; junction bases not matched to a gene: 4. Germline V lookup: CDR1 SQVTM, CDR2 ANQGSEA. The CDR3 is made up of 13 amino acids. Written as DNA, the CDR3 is TGCAGCGTTGAAGGAGGACAGGGAAACGAGCAGTACTTC. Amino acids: CSVEGGQGNEQYF.

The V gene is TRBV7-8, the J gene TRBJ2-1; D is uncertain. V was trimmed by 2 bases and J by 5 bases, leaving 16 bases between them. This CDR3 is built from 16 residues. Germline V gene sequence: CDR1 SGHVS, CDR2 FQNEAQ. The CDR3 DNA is TGTGCCAGCAGCTTATATAGGAGTTCGGCTGACAATGAGCAGTTCTTC. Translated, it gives CASSLYRSSADNEQFF.

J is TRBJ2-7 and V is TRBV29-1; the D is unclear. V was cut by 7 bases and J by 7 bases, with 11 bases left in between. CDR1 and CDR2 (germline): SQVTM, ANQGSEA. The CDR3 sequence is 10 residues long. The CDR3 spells CSATGGEQYF. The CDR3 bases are TGCAGCGCCACGGGTGGGGAGCAGTACTTC.

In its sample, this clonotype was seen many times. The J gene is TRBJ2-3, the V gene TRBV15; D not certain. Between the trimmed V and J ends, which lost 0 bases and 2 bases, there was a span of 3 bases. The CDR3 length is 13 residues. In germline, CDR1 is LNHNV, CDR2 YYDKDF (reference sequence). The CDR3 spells CATSRETTDTQYF. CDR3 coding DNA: TGTGCCACCAGCAGAGAAACCACAGATACGCAGTATTTT. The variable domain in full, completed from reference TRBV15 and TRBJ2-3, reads DAMVIQNPRYQVTQFGKPVTLSCSQTLNHNVMYWYQQKSSQAPKLLFHYYDKDFNNEADTPDNFQSRRPNTSFCFLDIRSPGLGDTAMYLCATSRETTDTQYFGPGTRLTVL.

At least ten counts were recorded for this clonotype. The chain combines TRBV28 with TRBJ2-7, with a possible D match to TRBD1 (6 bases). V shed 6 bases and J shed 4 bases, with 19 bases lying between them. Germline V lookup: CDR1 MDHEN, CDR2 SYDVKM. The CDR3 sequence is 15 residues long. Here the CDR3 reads CASSPSGHLPYEQYF. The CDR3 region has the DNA TGTGCCAGCAGCCCCTCGGGACACCTCCCATACGAGCAGTACTTC.

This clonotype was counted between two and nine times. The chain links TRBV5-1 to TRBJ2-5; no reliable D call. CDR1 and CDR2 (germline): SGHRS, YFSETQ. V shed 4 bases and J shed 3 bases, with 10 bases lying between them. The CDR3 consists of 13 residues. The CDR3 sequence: CASSRNLEETQYF. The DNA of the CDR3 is TGCGCCAGCAGCCGCAACCTCGAAGAGACCCAGTACTTC.

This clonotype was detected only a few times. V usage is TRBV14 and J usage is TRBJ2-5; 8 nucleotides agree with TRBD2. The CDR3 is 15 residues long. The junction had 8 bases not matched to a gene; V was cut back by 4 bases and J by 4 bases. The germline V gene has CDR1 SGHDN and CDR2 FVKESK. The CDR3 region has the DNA TGTGCCAGCAGCCCAAGGACTAGCCCCGGAGAGACCCAGTACTTC. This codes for CASSPRTSPGETQYF.

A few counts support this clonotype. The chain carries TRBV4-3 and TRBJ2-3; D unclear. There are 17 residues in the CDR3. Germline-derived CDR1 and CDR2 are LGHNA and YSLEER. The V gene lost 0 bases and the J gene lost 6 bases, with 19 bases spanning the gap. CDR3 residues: CASSQDRYAETADTQYF. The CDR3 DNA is TGCGCCAGCAGCCAAGATCGTTACGCAGAAACTGCGGATACGCAGTATTTT.

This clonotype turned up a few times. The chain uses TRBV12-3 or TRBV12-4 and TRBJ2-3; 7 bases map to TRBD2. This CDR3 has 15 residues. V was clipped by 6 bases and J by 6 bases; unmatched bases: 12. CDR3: CASSPWGGEMDTQYF. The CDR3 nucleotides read TGTGCCAGCAGCCCGTGGGGGGGGGAGATGGATACGCAGTATTTT.

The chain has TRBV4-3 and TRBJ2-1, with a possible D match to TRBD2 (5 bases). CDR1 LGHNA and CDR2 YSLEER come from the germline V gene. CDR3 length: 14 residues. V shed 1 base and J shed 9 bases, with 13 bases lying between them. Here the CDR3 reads CASSQVGLATEQFF. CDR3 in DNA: TGCGCCAGCAGCCAAGTTGGTCTAGCAACTGAGCAGTTCTTC.

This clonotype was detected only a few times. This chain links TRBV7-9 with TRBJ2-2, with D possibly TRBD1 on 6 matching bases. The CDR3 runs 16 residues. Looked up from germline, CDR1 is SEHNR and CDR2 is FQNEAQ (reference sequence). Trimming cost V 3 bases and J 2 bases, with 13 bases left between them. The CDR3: CASSLPGAINTGELFF. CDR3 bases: TGTGCCAGCAGCTTGCCAGGGGCGATTAACACCGGGGAGCTGTTTTTT.

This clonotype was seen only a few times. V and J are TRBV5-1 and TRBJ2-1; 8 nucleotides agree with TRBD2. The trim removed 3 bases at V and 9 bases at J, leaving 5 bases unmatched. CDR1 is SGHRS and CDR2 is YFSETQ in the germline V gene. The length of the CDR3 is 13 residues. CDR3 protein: CASSSGLAAEQFF. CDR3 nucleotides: TGCGCCAGCAGCTCAGGACTAGCTGCTGAGCAGTTCTTC.

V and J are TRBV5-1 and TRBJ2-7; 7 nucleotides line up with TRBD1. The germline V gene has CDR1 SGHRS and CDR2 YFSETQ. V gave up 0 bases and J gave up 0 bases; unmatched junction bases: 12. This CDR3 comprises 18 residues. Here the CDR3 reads CASSLATGTAESSYEQYF. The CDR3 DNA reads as TGCGCCAGCAGCTTGGCAACCGGGACAGCGGAAAGCTCCTACGAGCAGTACTTC.

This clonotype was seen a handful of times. The CDR3 DNA follows: TGTGCCAGCAGTTTGACTCTCATCTACGAGCAGTACTTC. It codes for CASSLTLIYEQYF. This chain joins TRBV12-3 or TRBV12-4 and TRBJ2-7; no clear D. The V and J ends lost 3 bases and 3 bases respectively, with 9 bases between them. This CDR3 has 13 residues.